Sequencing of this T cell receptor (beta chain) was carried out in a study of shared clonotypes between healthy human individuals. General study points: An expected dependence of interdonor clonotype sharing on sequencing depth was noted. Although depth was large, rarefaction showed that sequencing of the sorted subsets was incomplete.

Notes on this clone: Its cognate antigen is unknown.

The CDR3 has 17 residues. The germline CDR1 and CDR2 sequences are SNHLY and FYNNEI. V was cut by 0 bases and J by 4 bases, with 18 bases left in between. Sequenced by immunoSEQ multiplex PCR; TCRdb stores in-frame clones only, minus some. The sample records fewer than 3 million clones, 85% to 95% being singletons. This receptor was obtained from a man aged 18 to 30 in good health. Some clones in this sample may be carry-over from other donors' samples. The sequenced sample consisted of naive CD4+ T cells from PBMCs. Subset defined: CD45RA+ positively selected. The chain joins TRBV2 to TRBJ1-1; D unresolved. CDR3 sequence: CASSEALRRRLSTEAFF. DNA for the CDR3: TGTGCCAGCAGTGAAGCGCTTCGGCGCAGGCTATCCACTGAAGCTTTCTTT.